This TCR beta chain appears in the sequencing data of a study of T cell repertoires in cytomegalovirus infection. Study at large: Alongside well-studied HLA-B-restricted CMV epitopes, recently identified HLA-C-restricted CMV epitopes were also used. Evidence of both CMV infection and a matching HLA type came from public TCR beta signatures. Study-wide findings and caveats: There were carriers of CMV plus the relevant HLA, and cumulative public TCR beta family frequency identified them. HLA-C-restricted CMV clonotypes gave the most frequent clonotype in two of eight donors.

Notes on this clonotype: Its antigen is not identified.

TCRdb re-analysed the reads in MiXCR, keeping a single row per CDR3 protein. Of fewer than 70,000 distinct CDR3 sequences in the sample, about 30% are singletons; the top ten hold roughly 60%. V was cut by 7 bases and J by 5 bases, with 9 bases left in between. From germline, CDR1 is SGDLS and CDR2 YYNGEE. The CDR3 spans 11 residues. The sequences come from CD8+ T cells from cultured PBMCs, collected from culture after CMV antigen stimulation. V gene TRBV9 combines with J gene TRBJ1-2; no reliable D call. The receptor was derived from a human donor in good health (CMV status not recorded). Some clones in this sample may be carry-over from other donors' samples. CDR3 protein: CASRSRYGYTF. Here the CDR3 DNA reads TGTGCCAGCCGAAGTCGGTATGGCTACACCTTC.